The 32 T cell receptor beta chains given below trace back to one sample, sequenced in a study of blood T cell repertoires in COVID-19 (dated by TCRdb to 2018 to 2021). Libraries were built with the immunoSEQ multiplex PCR assay. The table was pulled from immuneACCESS by TCRdb, which kept in-frame rearrangements only. Such tables lose some clones; where checked, under half of the loss comes from unresolved V genes, and the rest has no known cause. The sample table lists more than 200,000 clones, approximately 86% of them with a count of one. 1.5% to 2% of the sample rests with the top ten. The sequenced material came from peripheral blood. The receptors derive from a man younger than 40 with active or convalescent COVID-19.

The chain combines TRBV9 with TRBJ2-1; TRBD2 matches at 8 bases. Germline-derived CDR1 and CDR2 are SGDLS and YYNGEE. V trimming: 2 bases; J trimming: 5 bases; junction bases outside the gene matches: 12. There are 17 residues in the CDR3. CDR3 bases: TGTGCCAGCAGCGTTTTTCCCTCCGGGGGGGCCGACAATGAGCAGTTCTTC. Residues: CASSVFPSGGADNEQFF.

The J gene is TRBJ2-1, the V gene TRBV24-1, with D possibly being TRBD2 (6 bases). The V gene's germline CDR1 is KGHDR and CDR2 SFDVKD. V shed 5 bases and J shed 5 bases, with 12 bases lying between them. This CDR3 is built from 14 residues. The CDR3 DNA is TGTGCCACCAGTGCAACGGACTACAACAATGAGCAGTTCTTC. This encodes CATSATDYNNEQFF.

This chain uses TRBV5-5 with TRBJ1-1, with a tentative D call TRBD1 (5 bases). The CDR3 totals 13 residues. Trimming pared 3 bases from V and 4 bases from J, leaving 10 bases between. Germline values: CDR1 SGHKS, CDR2 YYEKEE (reference sequence). The CDR3: CASSSGGGTEAFF. CDR3 DNA: TGTGCCAGCAGCTCTGGGGGGGGCACTGAAGCTTTCTTT. The variable domain in full, with the rest retrieved from reference TRBV5-5 and TRBJ1-1, is DAGVTQSPTHLIKTRGQQVTLRCSPISGHKSVSWYQQVLGQGPQFIFQYYEKEERGRGNFPDRFSARQFPNYSSELNVNALLLGDSALYLCASSSGGGTEAFFGQGTRLTVV.

This chain links TRBV9 with TRBJ2-2; D unresolved. V was cut by 3 bases and J by 3 bases, with 6 bases left in between. Germline V gives CDR1 SGDLS, CDR2 YYNGEE. The CDR3 covers 13 residues. The CDR3: CASSDTYTGELFF. For the CDR3, the DNA is TGTGCCAGCAGCGACACATACACCGGGGAGCTGTTTTTT. Supplemented by reference TRBV9 and TRBJ2-2, the full variable domain reads DSGVTQTPKHLITATGQRVTLRCSPRSGDLSVYWYQQSLDQGLQFLIQYYNGEERAKGNILERFSAQQFPDLHSELNLSSLELGDSALYFCASSDTYTGELFFGEGSRLTVL.

This clone was observed a handful of times. The rearrangement uses TRBV11-2 and TRBJ2-7; D call uncertain. V gave up 0 bases and J gave up 5 bases, with 17 bases separating them. Per the germline V gene, CDR1 is SGHAT and CDR2 is FQNNGV. The length of the CDR3 is 16 residues. CDR3 bases: TGTGCCAGCAGCTTAGATGGTCCACTCTCTATGGACGAGCAGTACTTC. Translation: CASSLDGPLSMDEQYF.

The sample holds one count of this clone. The chain couples TRBV10-2 to TRBJ2-7; TRBD2 matches 8 bases. The germline V gene encodes CDR1 WSHSY and CDR2 SAAADI. The CDR3 totals 14 residues. The J segment lost 0 bases and the V segment lost 5 bases, leaving 3 bases of the junction unmatched. The CDR3 is CASSSAGGSYEQYF. The CDR3 DNA sequence: TGCGCCAGCAGTTCCGCGGGGGGCTCCTACGAGCAGTACTTC.

This clone is a singleton in its sample. The V gene is TRBV12-5, the J gene TRBJ1-2, with no clear D. This CDR3 comprises 16 residues. CDR1 is LGHNT, CDR2 FRNRAP, per germline. Trimming removed 0 bases at V and 8 bases at J, with 19 bases between. CDR3 coding DNA: TGTGCTAGTGGTTTGGTGCCGCCGGGGTCCCGAGGGGGCTACACCTTC. Protein product: CASGLVPPGSRGGYTF. The whole variable domain, filled in from reference TRBV12-5 and TRBJ1-2, reads DARVTQTPRHKVTEMGQEVTMRCQPILGHNTVFWYRQTMMQGLELLAYFRNRAPLDDSGMPKDRFSAEMPDATLATLKIQPSEPRDSAVYFCASGLVPPGSRGGYTFGSGTRLTVV.

The table lists this clone with a count of one. V usage is TRBV19 and J usage is TRBJ2-2; 8 bases map to TRBD1. Trimming cost V 4 bases and J 6 bases; bases outside gene matches: 10. CDR1 and CDR2 (germline): LNHDA, SQIVND (reference sequence). The CDR3 extends over 16 amino acids. CDR3 protein: CASSTHRDRSPGELFF. The CDR3 DNA reads as TGTGCCAGTAGTACCCACCGGGACAGGTCCCCCGGGGAGCTGTTTTTT.

This sequence joins TRBV6-4 and TRBJ1-4; TRBD1 agrees at 8 bases. Germline-derived CDR1 and CDR2 are MRHNA and SNTAGT. The CDR3 extends over 17 amino acids. Trimming cost V 2 bases and J 6 bases; bases outside gene matches: 11. The CDR3 region has the DNA TGTGCCAGCAGTGACCAACACGGACAGGGAAGGCATGAAAAACTGTTTTTT. This sequence encodes CASSDQHGQGRHEKLFF.

The rearrangement joins TRBV5-1 to TRBJ2-7, with 9 bases identical to TRBD1. Germline CDR1 is SGHRS and CDR2 is YFSETQ. CDR3 size: 15 residues. The junction had 9 bases not matched to a gene; V was cut back by 2 bases and J by 6 bases. CDR3 residues: CASSFGSGTGSEQYF. CDR3 DNA sequence: TGCGCCAGCAGCTTCGGATCCGGGACAGGGAGCGAGCAGTACTTC.

This clone appeared a single time. The rearrangement joins TRBV19 to TRBJ2-2; D may be TRBD1 (6 bases). The V and J ends lost 3 bases and 2 bases respectively, with 10 bases between them. The CDR3 runs to 15 residues. From germline, CDR1 is LNHDA and CDR2 SQIVND (reference sequence). CDR3 loop: CASSIWGPNTGELFF. For the CDR3, the DNA is TGTGCCAGTAGTATTTGGGGGCCCAACACCGGGGAGCTGTTTTTT. Together with reference TRBV19 and TRBJ2-2, the CDR3 gives the full variable domain: DGGITQSPKYLFRKEGQNVTLSCEQNLNHDAMYWYRQDPGQGLRLIYYSQIVNDFQKGDIAEGYSVSREKKESFPLTVTSAQKNPTAFYLCASSIWGPNTGELFFGEGSRLTVL.

The chain recombines TRBV4-1 with TRBJ1-2; D uncertain. V lost 0 bases, J lost 6 bases, and 8 bases lay in between. The CDR3 totals 13 residues. Germline values: CDR1 MGHRA, CDR2 YSYEKL. CDR3 loop: CASSQDDLNGYTF. The CDR3 region has the DNA TGCGCCAGCAGCCAAGATGACTTGAATGGCTACACCTTC.

CDR3 DNA sequence: TGTGCCAGCAGCGTGGGACAGGGGCGCCAATCTGGAAACACCATATATTTT. Amino acid sequence: CASSVGQGRQSGNTIYF. The chain recombines TRBV9 with TRBJ1-3; TRBD1 matches 10 bases. The J segment lost 1 base and the V segment lost 2 bases, leaving 6 bases of the junction unmatched. This CDR3 has 17 amino acids. Germline-derived CDR1 and CDR2 are SGDLS and YYNGEE.

V is TRBV11-3 and J is TRBJ2-1; 9 bases align to TRBD1. CDR1 is SGHNT, CDR2 YENEEA, per germline. Trimming removed 1 base from V and 8 bases from J; junction bases left unmatched: 9. The CDR3 runs 16 residues. CDR3 residues: CASSLGGTGTPDEQFF. The CDR3 coding sequence is TGTGCCAGCAGCTTAGGGGGGACAGGGACCCCCGATGAGCAGTTCTTC.

V and J are TRBV19 and TRBJ2-2, with D perhaps matching TRBD1 (6 bases). The CDR3 extends over 14 amino acids. V shed 6 bases and J shed 0 bases, with 8 bases lying between them. Per the germline V gene, CDR1 is LNHDA and CDR2 is SQIVND (reference sequence). The CDR3 DNA follows: TGTGCCAGTAGGGGGACAACGAACACCGGGGAGCTGTTTTTT. Its protein is CASRGTTNTGELFF. Looking up the rest from reference TRBV19 and TRBJ2-2 gives the full variable domain: DGGITQSPKYLFRKEGQNVTLSCEQNLNHDAMYWYRQDPGQGLRLIYYSQIVNDFQKGDIAEGYSVSREKKESFPLTVTSAQKNPTAFYLCASRGTTNTGELFFGEGSRLTVL.

The rearrangement joins TRBV4-3 to TRBJ1-6; weak D call: TRBD1 (5 bases). V gave up 0 bases and J gave up 13 bases, with 19 bases separating them. The CDR3 sequence is 16 residues long. Germline loops: CDR1 LGHNA, CDR2 YSLEER. The CDR3 here is CASSQDEKTVGFPLHF. CDR3 DNA sequence: TGCGCCAGCAGCCAAGATGAAAAGACAGTTGGTTTCCCCCTCCACTTT.

The V gene is TRBV12-3 or TRBV12-4, the J gene TRBJ2-7; TRBD2 matches 8 bases. The V gene end was trimmed by 11 bases and the J gene end by 1 base; junction bases not matched to a gene: 4. CDR3 length equals 12 residues. This chain's CDR3 is CASGGGSYEQYF. CDR3 DNA sequence: TGTGCCTCGGGCGGGGGGTCCTACGAGCAGTACTTC.

The CDR3 sequence is CASSLNPPGWGNQPQHF. In nucleotides, the CDR3 is TGTGCCAGCAGTTTAAATCCCCCAGGCTGGGGCAATCAGCCCCAGCATTTT. The chain couples TRBV27 to TRBJ1-5; no clear D. The germline V gene has CDR1 MNHEY and CDR2 SMNVEV (reference sequence). This CDR3 is built from 17 residues. V was cut by 2 bases and J by 2 bases, with 16 bases left in between.

The chain is built from TRBV3-1 (or the pseudogene TRBV3-2) and TRBJ2-7, with a weak D call TRBD1 (6 bases). This CDR3 is built from 15 residues. Germline V gives CDR1 LGHDT, CDR2 YNNKEL (reference sequence). Trimming cost V 0 bases and J 7 bases, with 16 bases left between them. In DNA form, the CDR3 reads TGTGCCAGCAGCCAAGATCTTTCAGGGGCGCGGGAGCAGTACTTC. Translated, it gives CASSQDLSGAREQYF.

CDR3 in DNA: TGTGCCAGCAGTGAATATGGGGACAGGGCTGCTGGCTACACCTTC. Amino acids: CASSEYGDRAAGYTF. The V gene is TRBV6-1, the J gene TRBJ1-2, with 9 nucleotides matching TRBD1. Trimming cost V 2 bases and J 7 bases; bases outside gene matches: 8. The CDR3 contains 15 residues. Germline CDR1 is MNHNS and CDR2 is SASEGT.

This clone was observed a few times. V is TRBV7-9 and J is TRBJ1-2, with 7 bases identical to TRBD1. Germline CDR1 is SEHNR and CDR2 is FQNEAQ (reference sequence). There are 16 residues in the CDR3. V shed 5 bases and J 1 base; nucleotides not matched to a gene: 10. In DNA form, the CDR3 reads TGTGCCAGCAGCGTCGCCCGGGACAGCGTTAACTATGGCTACACCTTC. This encodes CASSVARDSVNYGYTF.

DNA of the CDR3: TGTGCCAGCAGCTTGACCGGGACTTCCTACAATGAGCAGTTCTTC. Protein sequence: CASSLTGTSYNEQFF. V and J are TRBV7-2 and TRBJ2-1; D may be TRBD2 (6 bases). The CDR3 sequence is 15 residues long. Germline V CDR1 and CDR2: SGHTA, FQGNSA. V was pared by 3 bases and J by 1 base, with 10 bases between.

The chain uses TRBV6-5 and TRBJ1-2, with D perhaps TRBD1 (5 bases). Trimming left V 0 bases short and J 5 bases short, with 13 bases between. This CDR3 is 15 amino acids long. Germline assignment: CDR1 MNHEY and CDR2 SVGAGI. DNA of the CDR3: TGTGCCAGCAGTTACTCCGGGGGGGACGGGTATGGCTACACCTTC. Its protein is CASSYSGGDGYGYTF.

This clone has only one observation. J is TRBJ2-2 and V is TRBV4-3; D unresolved. Trimming took off 0 bases at V and 0 bases at J, with 8 bases between the two ends. Germline CDR1 reads LGHNA; CDR2 reads YSLEER. The CDR3 loop spans 16 amino acids. The CDR3 nucleotides read TGCGCCAGCAGCCAAGATCAGATTTCGAACACCGGGGAGCTGTTTTTT. It yields the protein CASSQDQISNTGELFF.

V gene TRBV7-2 combines with J gene TRBJ2-7, with 7 bases fitting TRBD1. This CDR3 has 15 amino acids. Per the germline V gene, CDR1 is SGHTA and CDR2 is FQGNSA. Unmatched junction bases numbered 10, after V lost 6 bases and J lost 2 bases. The CDR3 spells CASSPTGTDTYEQYF. Written as DNA, the CDR3 is TGTGCCAGCAGTCCTACCGGGACAGATACCTACGAGCAGTACTTC.

In this sample, this clone turned up once. This specimen includes other DNA sequences encoding the same CDR3. The chain uses TRBV5-8 and TRBJ1-2; D is uncertain. Trimming left V 0 bases short and J 3 bases short, with 12 bases between. From germline, CDR1 is SGHTS and CDR2 YDEGEE. The CDR3 contains 15 residues. The CDR3 spells CASSLGLLRDYGYTF. The CDR3 DNA follows: TGTGCCAGCAGCTTGGGGCTTCTGAGGGACTATGGCTACACCTTC. The entire variable domain, with the rest obtained from reference TRBV5-8 and TRBJ1-2, is as follows: EAGVTQSPTHLIKTRGQQATLRCSPISGHTSVYWYQQALGLGLQFLLWYDEGEERNRGNFPPRFSGRQFPNYSSELNVNALELEDSALYLCASSLGLLRDYGYTFGSGTRLTVV.

The chain recombines TRBV5-6 with TRBJ2-7; D is undetermined. The CDR3 covers 12 residues. The germline CDR1 and CDR2 sequences are SGHDT and YYEEEE. Trimming took off 1 base at V and 1 base at J, with 3 bases between the two ends. The CDR3 nucleotides are TGTGCCAGCAGCTTGACATCCTACGAGCAGTACTTC. Translated: CASSLTSYEQYF.

The rearrangement uses TRBV19 and TRBJ2-1, with 11 bases fitting TRBD2. The J segment lost 6 bases and the V segment lost 3 bases, leaving 10 bases of the junction unmatched. CDR3 length: 17 amino acids. The germline V gene has CDR1 LNHDA and CDR2 SQIVND (reference sequence). Here the CDR3 reads CASSIFSGGALGNEQFF. In nucleotides, the CDR3 is TGTGCCAGTAGTATCTTTAGCGGGGGGGCTTTGGGCAATGAGCAGTTCTTC.

The rearrangement uses TRBV19 and TRBJ2-5; 10 bases agree with TRBD2. CDR1 is LNHDA and CDR2 is SQIVND in the germline V gene (reference sequence). V trimming: 3 bases; J trimming: 2 bases; junction bases outside the gene matches: 3. CDR3 length: 15 residues. CDR3 in DNA: TGTGCCAGTAGTATGGGACTAGCGATTCAAGAGACCCAGTACTTC. This gives the protein CASSMGLAIQETQYF.

This clone was recorded only once. The gene calls are TRBV4-1 and TRBJ2-3; 10 bases are shared with TRBD2. The ends lost 0 bases at V and 6 bases at J; junction bases unmatched: 9. The CDR3 spans 17 residues. Germline CDR1 reads MGHRA; CDR2 reads YSYEKL. The CDR3 DNA reads TGCGCCAGCAGCCAAGAAGGGAGCGGGGGGGCGGCGGATACGCAGTATTTT. The encoded protein is CASSQEGSGGAADTQYF.

The chain has TRBV6-4 and TRBJ2-3; D may be TRBD1 (5 bases). The CDR3 is made up of 13 amino acids. V lost 6 bases and J 3 bases, leaving 10 bases between the germline ends. Looked up from germline, CDR1 is MRHNA and CDR2 is SNTAGT. CDR3 in amino acids: CASSNYRTDTQYF. CDR3 nucleotide sequence: TGTGCCAGCAGCAACTACAGGACAGATACGCAGTATTTT.

The chain employs TRBV7-6 and TRBJ2-3, with TRBD2 matching 11 bases. The V and J ends lost 1 base and 3 bases, in that order; junction bases with no gene match: 9. The CDR3 contains 18 residues. The V gene's germline CDR1 is SGHVS and CDR2 FNYEAQ. The DNA of the CDR3 is TGTGCCAGCAGCTTAGGGACTAGCGGGTCGGGATTTACAGATACGCAGTATTTT. Translating it yields CASSLGTSGSGFTDTQYF.